Listed below are T cell receptor beta chains from one sample, sequenced in a study of human T cells and chemical hapten exposure. TCRdb analysed the RACE reads with MiXCR anew, one entry per CDR3 protein. The sample includes some 100,000 distinct CDR3 sequences, 9.2% of them seen just once. The specimen was whole blood, collected in connection with sensitization to the hapten diphenylcyclopropenone (DPC). The origin of the receptors is a woman aged 40 to 49 with alopecia areata. Some clones in this sample may be carry-over from other donors' samples. CDR3s include the opening cysteine and the closing phenylalanine or tryptophan. Fields, in order: clone size, D gene, J gene, V gene, CDR3 protein, CDR3 DNA. A D gene is named only where the DNA matches it firmly. A clone size is listed for some rows: how often the clone was seen (once, few, many), or a class if it is expanded.

>many|NA|TRBJ2-2|TRBV29-1
CSVVLWAGELFF
TGCAGCGTTGTCCTCTGGGCCGGGGAGCTGTTTTTT
>few|NA|TRBJ2-7|TRBV28
CASWDSTGLYEQYF
TGTGCCAGCTGGGACTCGACAGGGCTATACGAGCAGTACTTC
>many|NA|TRBJ1-2|TRBV18
CASSSIERYGYTF
TGTGCCAGCTCCTCCATCGAGAGGTATGGCTACACCTTC
>few|NA|TRBJ1-2|TRBV4-1
CASSQAQVLSYGYTF
TGCGCCAGCAGCCAAGCACAGGTTTTGAGCTATGGCTACACCTTC
>NA|NA|TRBJ1-6|TRBV20-1
CSARIGRVNSYNSPLHF
TGCAGTGCTAGGATCGGACGGGTGAACTCCTATAATTCACCCCTCCACTTT
>NA|NA|TRBJ2-1|TRBV6-1
CASSANTYNEQFF
TGTGCCAGCAGTGCGAACACCTACAATGAGCAGTTCTTC
>few|NA|TRBJ1-1|TRBV4-2
CASSQGISANTEAFF
TGTGCCAGCAGCCAAGGGATATCTGCGAACACTGAAGCTTTCTTT
>many|NA|TRBJ1-5|TRBV3-1
CASSQEWSSNQPQHF
TGTGCCAGCAGCCAAGAATGGAGTAGCAATCAGCCCCAGCATTTT
>NA|TRBD1|TRBJ2-2|TRBV6-5
CASSPGQGTGELFF
TGTGCCAGCAGTCCGGGACAGGGCACCGGGGAGCTGTTTTTT
>few|NA|TRBJ1-2|TRBV5-1
CASSLGGPANYGYTF
TGCGCCAGCAGCTTGGGGGGGCCGGCTAACTATGGCTACACCTTC
>many|TRBD1|TRBJ2-1|TRBV5-1
CASSVRTGGLYNEQFF
TGCGCCAGCAGCGTACGGACAGGGGGCCTCTACAATGAGCAGTTCTTC
>NA|TRBD1|TRBJ2-7|TRBV6-1
CASRLSGTGASYEQYF
TGTGCCAGCAGACTTTCCGGGACAGGGGCTTCCTACGAGCAGTACTTC
>NA|NA|TRBJ2-1|TRBV19
CASSIAWGQQFF
TGTGCCAGTAGTATAGCTTGGGGACAGCAGTTCTTC
>many|TRBD1|TRBJ1-2|TRBV12-5
CASGLVGQGSYGYTF
TGTGCTAGTGGTTTGGTCGGACAGGGTAGCTATGGCTACACCTTC
>few|NA|TRBJ2-5|TRBV29-1
CSVEGLRGETQYF
TGCAGCGTTGAGGGGTTGAGGGGAGAGACCCAGTACTTC
>NA|TRBD1|TRBJ2-7|TRBV3-1
CASSQDPTGVKAREQYF
TGTGCCAGCAGCCAAGATCCTACAGGGGTTAAGGCGCGAGAGCAGTACTTC
>NA|NA|TRBJ1-2|TRBV20-1
CSASRGGVAGYTF
TGCAGTGCTAGCAGGGGAGGGGTCGCTGGCTACACCTTC
>NA|NA|TRBJ1-5|TRBV19
CASTPGPNQPQHF
TGTGCCAGTACCCCGGGACCCAATCAGCCCCAGCATTTT
>many|NA|TRBJ1-1|TRBV6-2/TRBV6-3
CASTDPNTEAFF
TGTGCCAGCACAGACCCCAACACTGAAGCTTTCTTT
>many|NA|TRBJ1-5|TRBV30
CAWGPAQYSNQPQHF
TGTGCCTGGGGGCCAGCTCAATATAGCAATCAGCCCCAGCATTTT
>few|NA|TRBJ2-7|TRBV10-2
CASSRDPGAYEQYF
TGCGCCAGTTCCCGGGACCCAGGGGCCTACGAGCAGTACTTC
>NA|TRBD2|TRBJ2-1|TRBV4-2
CASSQGVASGGMNEQFF
TGTGCCAGCAGCCAAGGGGTGGCTAGCGGGGGGATGAATGAGCAGTTCTTC